This T cell receptor beta chain comes out of a study of blood T cell repertoires in COVID-19. The wider study: COVID-19 samples collected from the United States, Italy and Spain covered acute and convalescent phases. PBMCs, B-cell-depleted T cells, or T cells were the source of the cDNA or gDNA that made up the material.

The V gene end was trimmed by 0 bases and the J gene end by 7 bases; junction bases not matched to a gene: 3. The germline CDR1 and CDR2 sequences are SGHTA and FQGTGA. CDR3 size: 15 residues. In the original workflow: Scientists estimated how many nucleated cells there were by amplifying reference gene primers. Generated by immunoSEQ multiplex PCR, the TCRdb table keeps only in-frame clones and is missing some. V and J calls and clone size are those listed in that table; D and trimming were worked out from the DNA. Of some 100,000 clones detected, 88% appear once; the ten largest clones hold under 7%.

Sequencing used peripheral blood. The chain combines TRBV7-3 with TRBJ1-6; 7 bases are shared with TRBD1. The sequence derives from a woman aged 60-75 years with acute or convalescent COVID-19. The CDR3 reads CASSLTGTVNSPLHF. The DNA for the CDR3 is TGTGCCAGCAGCTTAACCGGGACAGTAAATTCACCCCTCCACTTT.